This T cell receptor (beta chain) was captured in a study of T cell responses to AZD1222 COVID-19 vaccine. Concerning this clone itself: The antigen is undetermined.

From germline, CDR1 is KGHDR and CDR2 SFDVKD. With V trimmed by 7 bases and J by 7 bases, 7 bases remained unmatched. The CDR3 extends over 14 amino acids. Data came from immunoSEQ multiplex PCR; TCRdb stores just in-frame clones and leaves some out. There are about 110,000 clones in the sample; roughly 87% occur only once, and around 13% lies in the top ten. Study-wide findings and caveats: Reportedly, nearly half of unique spike TCRs recognized epitopes outside B.1.351/B.1.1.7 mutations. White British donors predominated, females outnumbered males, and clonal diversity was possibly underestimated. After two AZD1222 doses, spike-specific TCR breadth and depth rose versus day 0.

The TCR comes from an adult in good health. The sequencing used peripheral blood, collected on day 0 of MenACWY control vaccination. This chain connects TRBV24-1 to TRBJ1-4; TRBD1 aligns across 8 bases. CDR3 region: CATSLTGEGEKLFF. The CDR3 bases are TGTGCCACCAGCTTGACAGGGGAGGGTGAAAAACTGTTTTTT.